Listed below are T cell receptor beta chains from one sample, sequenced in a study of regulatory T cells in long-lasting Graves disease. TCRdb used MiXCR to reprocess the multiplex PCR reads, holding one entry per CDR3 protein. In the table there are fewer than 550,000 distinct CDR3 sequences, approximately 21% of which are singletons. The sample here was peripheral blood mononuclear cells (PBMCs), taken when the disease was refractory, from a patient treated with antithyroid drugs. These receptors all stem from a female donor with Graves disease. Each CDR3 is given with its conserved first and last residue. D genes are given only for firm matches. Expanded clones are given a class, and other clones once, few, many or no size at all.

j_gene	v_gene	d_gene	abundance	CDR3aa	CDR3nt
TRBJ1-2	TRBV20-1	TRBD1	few	CSARDRDRGRYYGYTF	TGCAGTGCTAGAGACCGGGACAGGGGGCGTTACTATGGCTACACCTTC
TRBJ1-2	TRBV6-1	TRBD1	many	CASSETGERGYTF	TGTGCCAGCAGTGAAACAGGGGAACGCGGCTACACCTTC
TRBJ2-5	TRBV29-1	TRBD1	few	CSVGQGETQYF	TGCAGCGTTGGACAGGGAGAGACCCAGTACTTC
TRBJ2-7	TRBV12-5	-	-	CASGLVLGRGGYEQYF	TGTGCTAGTGGTTTGGTACTTGGCAGGGGCGGCTACGAGCAGTACTTC
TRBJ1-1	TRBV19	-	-	CASRLGATEAFF	TGTGCCAGTCGCCTGGGGGCGACTGAAGCTTTCTTT
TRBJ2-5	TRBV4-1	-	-	CASSQESMWPEKETQYF	TGCGCCAGCAGCCAAGAGAGTATGTGGCCAGAGAAAGAGACCCAGTACTTC
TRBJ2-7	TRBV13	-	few	CASSFQGVRSYEQYF	TGTGCCAGCAGCTTCCAAGGAGTTCGATCCTACGAGCAGTACTTC
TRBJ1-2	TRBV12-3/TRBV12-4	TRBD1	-	CASSSRTGDYGYTF	TGTGCCAGCAGTTCCCGGACAGGCGACTATGGCTACACCTTC
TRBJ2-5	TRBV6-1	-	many	CASSEVRGQETQYF	TGTGCCAGCAGTGAGGTCCGGGGGCAAGAGACCCAGTACTTC
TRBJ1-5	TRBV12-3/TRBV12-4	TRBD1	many	CASSFRTGGPFSNQPQHF	TGTGCCAGCAGTTTCAGGACAGGGGGCCCTTTTAGCAATCAGCCCCAGCATTTT
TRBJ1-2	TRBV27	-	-	CASSLSGPSNYGYTF	TGTGCCAGCAGTTTATCAGGGCCATCTAACTATGGCTACACCTTC
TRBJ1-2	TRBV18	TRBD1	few	CASSSPIGTEGYTF	TGTGCCAGCTCGTCACCTATTGGGACAGAAGGCTACACCTTC
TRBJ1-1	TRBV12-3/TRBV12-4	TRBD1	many	CASRRDRGRGEAFF	TGTGCCAGCAGGAGGGACAGGGGGCGAGGTGAAGCTTTCTTT
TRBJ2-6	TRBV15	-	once	CATSRDAPASWANVLTF	TGTGCCACCAGCAGAGATGCGCCAGCGTCTTGGGCCAACGTCCTGACTTTC
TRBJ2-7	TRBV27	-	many	CASRGQFSYEQYF	TGTGCCAGCAGAGGACAGTTCTCCTACGAGCAGTACTTC
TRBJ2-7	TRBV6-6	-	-	CASSYSPGASYEQYF	TGTGCCAGCAGTTACTCGCCAGGGGCATCCTACGAGCAGTACTTC
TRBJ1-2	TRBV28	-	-	CASTQRRGAYGYTF	TGTGCCAGCACCCAAAGGCGTGGGGCCTATGGCTACACCTTC